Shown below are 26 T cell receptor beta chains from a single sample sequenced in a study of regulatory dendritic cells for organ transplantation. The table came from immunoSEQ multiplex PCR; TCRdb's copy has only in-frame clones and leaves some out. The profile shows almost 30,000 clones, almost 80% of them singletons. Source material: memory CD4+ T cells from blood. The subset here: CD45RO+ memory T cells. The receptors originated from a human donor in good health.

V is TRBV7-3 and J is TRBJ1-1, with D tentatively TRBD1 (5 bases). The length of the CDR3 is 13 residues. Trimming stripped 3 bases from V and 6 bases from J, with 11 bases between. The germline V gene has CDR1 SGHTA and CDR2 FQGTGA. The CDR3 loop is CASSFEGRAEAFF. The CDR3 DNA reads TGTGCCAGCAGCTTCGAGGGGAGGGCTGAAGCTTTCTTT.

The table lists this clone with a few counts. This chain's CDR3 is CASSLGGRITEAFF. CDR3 DNA: TGCGCCAGCAGCTTGGGAGGCAGGATCACTGAAGCTTTCTTT. This chain uses TRBV5-1 with TRBJ1-1; no definite D call. Trimming shortened V by 0 bases and J by 4 bases, and 10 bases separated the two germline ends. Germline CDR1 reads SGHRS; CDR2 reads YFSETQ. The CDR3 is 14 residues long.

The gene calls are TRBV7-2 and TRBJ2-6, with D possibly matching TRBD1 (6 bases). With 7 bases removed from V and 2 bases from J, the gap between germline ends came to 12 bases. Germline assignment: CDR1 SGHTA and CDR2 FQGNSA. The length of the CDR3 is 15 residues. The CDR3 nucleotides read TGTGCCAGCACGACCCAGGGGACTGGGGCCAACGTCCTGACTTTC. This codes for CASTTQGTGANVLTF.

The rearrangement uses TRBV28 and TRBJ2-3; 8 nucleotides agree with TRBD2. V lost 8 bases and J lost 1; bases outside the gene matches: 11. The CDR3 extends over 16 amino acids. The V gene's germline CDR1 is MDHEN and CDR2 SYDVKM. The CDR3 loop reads CASPPQAGGGTDTQYF. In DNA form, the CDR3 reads TGTGCCAGCCCTCCCCAGGCGGGAGGAGGCACAGATACGCAGTATTTT.

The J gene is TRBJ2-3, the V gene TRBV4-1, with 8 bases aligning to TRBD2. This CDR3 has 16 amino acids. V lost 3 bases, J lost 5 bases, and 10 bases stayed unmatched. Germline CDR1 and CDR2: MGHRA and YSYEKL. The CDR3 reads CASSHGSRTSGDTQYF. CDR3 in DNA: TGCGCCAGCAGCCATGGGTCGCGAACTAGCGGAGATACGCAGTATTTT.

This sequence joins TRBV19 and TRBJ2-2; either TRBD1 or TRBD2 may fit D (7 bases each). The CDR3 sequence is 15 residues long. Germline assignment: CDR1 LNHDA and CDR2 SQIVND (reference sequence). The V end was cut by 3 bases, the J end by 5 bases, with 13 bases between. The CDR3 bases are TGTGCCAGTAGTATGGATCAGGGGGGGACCGGGGAGCTGTTTTTT. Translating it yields CASSMDQGGTGELFF.

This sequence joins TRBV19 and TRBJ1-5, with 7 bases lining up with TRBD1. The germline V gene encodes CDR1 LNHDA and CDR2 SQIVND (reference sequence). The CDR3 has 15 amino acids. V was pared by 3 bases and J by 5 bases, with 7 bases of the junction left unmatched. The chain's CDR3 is CASSMPTTGHQPQHF. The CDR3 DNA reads TGTGCCAGTAGTATGCCCACGACAGGGCATCAGCCCCAGCATTTT.

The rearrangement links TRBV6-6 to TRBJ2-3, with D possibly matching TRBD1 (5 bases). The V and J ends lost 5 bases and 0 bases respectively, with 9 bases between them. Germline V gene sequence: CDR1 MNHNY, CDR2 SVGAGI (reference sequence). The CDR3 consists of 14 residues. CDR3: CASSAGISTDTQYF. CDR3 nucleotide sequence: TGTGCCAGCAGTGCAGGGATAAGCACAGATACGCAGTATTTT.

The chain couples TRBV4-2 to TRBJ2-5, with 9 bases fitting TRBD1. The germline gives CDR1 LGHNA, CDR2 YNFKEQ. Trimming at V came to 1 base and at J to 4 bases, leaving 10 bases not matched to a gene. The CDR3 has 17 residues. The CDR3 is CASSQGRQGVRGETQYF. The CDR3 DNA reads TGTGCCAGCAGCCAAGGTCGACAGGGGGTAAGGGGAGAGACCCAGTACTTC.

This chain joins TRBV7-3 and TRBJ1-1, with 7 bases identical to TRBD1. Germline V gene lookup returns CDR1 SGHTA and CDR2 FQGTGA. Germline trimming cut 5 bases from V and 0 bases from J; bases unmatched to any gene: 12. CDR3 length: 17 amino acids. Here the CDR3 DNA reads TGTGCCAGCAGCCCCACCCCAGGGGGGGAAATGAACACTGAAGCTTTCTTT. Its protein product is CASSPTPGGEMNTEAFF.

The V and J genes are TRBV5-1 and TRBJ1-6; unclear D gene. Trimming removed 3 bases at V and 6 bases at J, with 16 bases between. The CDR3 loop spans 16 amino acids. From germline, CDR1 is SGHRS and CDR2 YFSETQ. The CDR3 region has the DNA TGCGCCAGCAGCTCCGGCGTAATGGGTGGTAATTCACCCCTCCACTTT. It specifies CASSSGVMGGNSPLHF. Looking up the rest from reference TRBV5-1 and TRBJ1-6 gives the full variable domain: KAGVTQTPRYLIKTRGQQVTLSCSPISGHRSVSWYQQTPGQGLQFLFEYFSETQRNKGNFPGRFSGRQFSNSRSEMNVSTLELGDSALYLCASSSGVMGGNSPLHFGNGTRLTVT.

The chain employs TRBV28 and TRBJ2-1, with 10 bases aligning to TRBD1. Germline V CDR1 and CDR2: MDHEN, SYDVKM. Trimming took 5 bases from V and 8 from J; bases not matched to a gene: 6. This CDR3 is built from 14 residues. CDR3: CASSQSGTGDEQFF. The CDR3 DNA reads TGTGCCAGCAGTCAATCAGGGACAGGGGATGAGCAGTTCTTC. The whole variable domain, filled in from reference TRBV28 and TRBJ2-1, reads DVKVTQSSRYLVKRTGEKVFLECVQDMDHENMFWYRQDPGLGLRLIYFSYDVKMKEKGDIPEGYSVSREKKERFSLILESASTNQTSMYLCASSQSGTGDEQFFGPGTRLTVL.

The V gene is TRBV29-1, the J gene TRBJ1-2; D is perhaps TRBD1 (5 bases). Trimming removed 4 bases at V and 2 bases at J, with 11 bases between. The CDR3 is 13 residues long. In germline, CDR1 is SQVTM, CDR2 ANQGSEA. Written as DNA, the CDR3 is TGCAGCGTTGCGGAGGGGTCGAACTATGGCTACACCTTC. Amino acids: CSVAEGSNYGYTF.

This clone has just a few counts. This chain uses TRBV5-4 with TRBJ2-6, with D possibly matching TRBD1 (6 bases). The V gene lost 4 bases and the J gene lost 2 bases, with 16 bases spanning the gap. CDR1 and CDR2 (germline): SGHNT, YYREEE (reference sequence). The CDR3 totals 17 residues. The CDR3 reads CASSARTGPAGANVLTF. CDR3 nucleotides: TGTGCCAGCAGCGCAAGAACAGGGCCCGCTGGGGCCAACGTCCTGACTTTC.

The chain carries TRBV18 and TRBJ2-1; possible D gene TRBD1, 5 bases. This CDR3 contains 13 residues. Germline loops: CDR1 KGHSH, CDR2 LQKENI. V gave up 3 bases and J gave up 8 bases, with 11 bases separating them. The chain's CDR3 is CASSPQGLDEQFF. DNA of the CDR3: TGTGCCAGCTCACCCCAGGGTCTCGATGAGCAGTTCTTC. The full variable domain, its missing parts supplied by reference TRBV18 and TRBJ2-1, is NAGVMQNPRHLVRRRGQEARLRCSPMKGHSHVYWYRQLPEEGLKFMVYLQKENIIDESGMPKERFSAEFPKEGPSILRIQQVVRGDSAAYFCASSPQGLDEQFFGPGTRLTVL.

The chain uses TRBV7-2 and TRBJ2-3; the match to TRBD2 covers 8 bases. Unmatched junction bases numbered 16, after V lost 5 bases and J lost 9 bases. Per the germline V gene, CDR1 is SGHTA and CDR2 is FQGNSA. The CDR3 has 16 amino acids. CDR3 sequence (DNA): TGTGCCAGCAGCCTAGGGGCCCGGGGGGGCAGTGGGACGCAGTATTTT. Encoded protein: CASSLGARGGSGTQYF. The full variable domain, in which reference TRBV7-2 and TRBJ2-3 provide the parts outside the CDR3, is GAGVSQSPSNKVTEKGKDVELRCDPISGHTALYWYRQSLGQGLEFLIYFQGNSAPDKSGLPSDRFSAERTGGSVSTLTIQRTQQEDSAVYLCASSLGARGGSGTQYFGPGTRLTVL.

DNA of the CDR3: TGTGCCAGCAGCTCCGGGACTAGCGGGGGGGGGACAACAGATACGCAGTATTTT. Protein sequence: CASSSGTSGGGTTDTQYF. The rearrangement links TRBV4-2 to TRBJ2-3; TRBD2 matches at 16 bases. CDR1 and CDR2 (germline): LGHNA, YNFKEQ. Trimming cost V 5 bases and J 3 bases; bases outside gene matches: 8. CDR3 length: 18 amino acids.

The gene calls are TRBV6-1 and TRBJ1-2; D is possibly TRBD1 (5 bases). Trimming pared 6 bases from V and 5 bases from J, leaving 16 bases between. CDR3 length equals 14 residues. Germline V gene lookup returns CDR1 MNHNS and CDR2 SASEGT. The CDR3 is CASSVDGGRYGYTF. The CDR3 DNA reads TGTGCCAGCAGCGTCGACGGGGGTCGATATGGCTACACCTTC.

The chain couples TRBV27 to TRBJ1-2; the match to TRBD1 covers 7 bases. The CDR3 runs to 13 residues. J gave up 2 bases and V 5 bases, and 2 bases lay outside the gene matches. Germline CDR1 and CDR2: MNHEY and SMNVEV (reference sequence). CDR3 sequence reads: CASSPDRNYGYTF. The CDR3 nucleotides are TGTGCCAGCAGTCCGGACAGGAACTATGGCTACACCTTC.

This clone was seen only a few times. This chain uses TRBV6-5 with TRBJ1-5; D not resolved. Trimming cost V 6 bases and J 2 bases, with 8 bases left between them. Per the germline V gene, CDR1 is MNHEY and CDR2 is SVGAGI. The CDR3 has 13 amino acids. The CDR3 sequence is CASREDGNQPQHF. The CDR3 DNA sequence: TGTGCCAGCAGAGAAGACGGCAATCAGCCCCAGCATTTT.

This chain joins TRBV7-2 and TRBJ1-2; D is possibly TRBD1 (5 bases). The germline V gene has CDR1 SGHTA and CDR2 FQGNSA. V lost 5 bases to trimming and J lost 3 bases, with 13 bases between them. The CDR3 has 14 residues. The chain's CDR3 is CASSPGDGYYGYTF. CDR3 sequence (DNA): TGTGCCAGCAGCCCCGGGGACGGATACTATGGCTACACCTTC.

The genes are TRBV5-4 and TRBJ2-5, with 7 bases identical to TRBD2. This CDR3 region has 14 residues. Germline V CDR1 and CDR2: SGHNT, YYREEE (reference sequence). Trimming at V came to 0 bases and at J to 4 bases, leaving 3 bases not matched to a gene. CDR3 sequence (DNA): TGTGCCAGCAGCTTGGAAGCGGGGCCAGAGACCCAGTACTTC. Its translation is CASSLEAGPETQYF.

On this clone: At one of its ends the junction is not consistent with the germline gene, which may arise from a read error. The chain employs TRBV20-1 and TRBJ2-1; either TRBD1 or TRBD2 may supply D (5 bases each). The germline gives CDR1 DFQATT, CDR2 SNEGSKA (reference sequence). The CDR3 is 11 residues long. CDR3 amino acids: CSARDPDSGLF. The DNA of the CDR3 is TGCAGTGCTAGAGATCCGGACTCGGGGCTCTTC.

Here the CDR3 reads CARRGYQPQHF. CDR3 in DNA: TGTGCCAGGCGGGGGTATCAGCCCCAGCATTTT. The chain uses TRBV25-1 and TRBJ1-5; D is perhaps TRBD1 (5 bases). The germline V gene encodes CDR1 MGHDK and CDR2 SYGVNS. The CDR3 is 11 amino acids. Deletions cut 9 bases from V and 5 bases from J, with 8 bases between. Full variable domain (missing parts from reference TRBV25-1 and TRBJ1-5): EADIYQTPRYLVIGTGKKITLECSQTMGHDKMYWYQQDPGMELHLIHYSYGVNSTEKGDLSSESTVSRIRTEHFPLTLESARPSHTSQYLCARRGYQPQHFGDGTRLSIL.

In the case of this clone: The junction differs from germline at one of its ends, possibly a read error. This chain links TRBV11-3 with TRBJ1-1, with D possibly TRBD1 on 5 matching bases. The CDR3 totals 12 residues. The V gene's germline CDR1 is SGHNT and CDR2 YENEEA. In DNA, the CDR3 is TGTGCCAGCAGCTTGTCGGGGGGTGACGTTCTCTTT. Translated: CASSLSGGDVLF.

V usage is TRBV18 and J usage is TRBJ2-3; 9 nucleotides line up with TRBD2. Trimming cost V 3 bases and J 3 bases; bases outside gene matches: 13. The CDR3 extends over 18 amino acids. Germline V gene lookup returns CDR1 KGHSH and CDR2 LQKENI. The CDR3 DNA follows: TGTGCCAGCTCACCCACCGGCATTAGCGGGGGAAAAACAGATACGCAGTATTTT. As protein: CASSPTGISGGKTDTQYF. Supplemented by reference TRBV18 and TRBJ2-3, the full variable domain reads NAGVMQNPRHLVRRRGQEARLRCSPMKGHSHVYWYRQLPEEGLKFMVYLQKENIIDESGMPKERFSAEFPKEGPSILRIQQVVRGDSAAYFCASSPTGISGGKTDTQYFGPGTRLTVL.